This T cell receptor (beta chain) derives from a study of Ad26.COV2.S vaccination and SARS-CoV-2 variants. In the study overall: Enrollment placed the donor in the COV1001 Ad26.COV2.S trial arm. Study-level points and caveats: Breadth of non-spike TCRs did not differ between vaccinees and placebo recipients.

TCRdb's copy holds only in-frame clones and misses some; the assay was immunoSEQ multiplex PCR. Among 200,000 to 300,000 clones listed, roughly 90% were seen once. Noted treatment: over 15 received Ad26.COV2.S at low or high dose, single or two shots; about 5 received placebo; per-sample allocation not given. Sampling was performed 63 days after the first vaccine or placebo injection. Vaccination employed an Ad26 vector expressing the Wuhan-strain SARS-CoV-2 spike. As concerns this clone: The antigen remains undetermined.

V was pared by 3 bases and J by 4 bases, with 7 bases of the junction left unmatched. Germline lookup yields CDR1 SGHDN and CDR2 FVKESK. This CDR3 has 15 residues. The genes are TRBV14 and TRBJ2-7; 9 bases fit TRBD1. The sample in question was peripheral blood, obtained in a trial of Ad26.COV2.S vaccine versus placebo. This receptor was identified in a person aged 18-65 years who received the Ad26.COV2.S COVID-19 vaccine or a placebo. CDR3 in amino acids: CASSQGQGIPYEQYF. The CDR3 nucleotides read TGTGCCAGCAGCCAGGGACAGGGCATACCATACGAGCAGTACTTC. Full variable domain (outside the CDR3, taken from reference TRBV14 and TRBJ2-7): EAGVTQFPSHSVIEKGQTVTLRCDPISGHDNLYWYRRVMGKEIKFLLHFVKESKQDESGMPNNRFLAERTGGTYSTLKVQPAELEDSGVYFCASSQGQGIPYEQYFGPGTRLTVT.